The 22 T cell receptor beta chains below all came from one sample that was sequenced in a study of vaccination and CD4 T cells after COVID-19. The Oncomine TCR Beta short-read assay sequenced DNA from cultured CD4+ T cells. TCRdb processed the PCR reads anew with MiXCR; each CDR3 protein has one entry. The sample lists fewer than 25,000 distinct CDR3 sequences; around 40% were seen once. Their antigen targets remain unknown. Stated time point: late sampling 161 to 241 days after vaccination in a few convalescent patients. Treatment denoted: approximately nine-day PBMC culture with coronavirus spike peptide pools or control peptides (ViraFEST assay). The material was CD4+ T cells from blood, cultured in vitro, obtained about 7 months after SARS-CoV-2 vaccination. The receptors come from a human donor who had recovered from COVID-19.

This clonotype occurred a few times. At one end the junction does not follow the germline gene, possibly because of a read error. The genes are TRBV20-1 and TRBJ2-3; 13 bases line up with TRBD2. Germline V lookup: CDR1 DFQATT, CDR2 SNEGSKA (reference sequence). This CDR3 region has 11 residues. CDR3 coding DNA: TGCAGTGCTGGACTAGCGGGAGATCGCCTCTTT. Protein product: CSAGLAGDRLF.

This clonotype was picked up a small number of times. The J gene is TRBJ2-4, the V gene TRBV2, with unresolved D. V was trimmed by 4 bases and J by 10 bases, leaving 5 bases between them. CDR1 is SNHLY and CDR2 is FYNNEI in the germline V gene. The CDR3 is 10 amino acids. The CDR3 protein is CASSARIQYF. DNA for the CDR3: TGTGCCAGCAGTGCCAGAATTCAGTACTTC.

This sequence joins TRBV25-1 and TRBJ2-7, with 10 bases aligning to TRBD2. The CDR3 is 17 amino acids. The J segment lost 5 bases and the V segment lost 4 bases, leaving 14 bases of the junction unmatched. Germline values: CDR1 MGHDK, CDR2 SYGVNS. CDR3 residues: CASSAPSGRAGENEQYF. The CDR3 nucleotides read TGTGCCAGCAGTGCCCCCAGCGGGAGGGCCGGAGAGAACGAGCAGTACTTC.

The sample holds a few counts of this clonotype. This chain joins TRBV20-1 and TRBJ1-2; 7 bases agree with TRBD1. The germline gives CDR1 DFQATT, CDR2 SNEGSKA (reference sequence). The CDR3 loop spans 14 amino acids. Trimming removed 6 bases from V and 5 bases from J; junction bases left unmatched: 12. CDR3: CSALFRQGGYGYTF. The CDR3 nucleotides read TGCAGTGCGTTGTTCCGACAGGGCGGGTATGGCTACACCTTC.

The chain links TRBV7-6 to TRBJ2-1, with 16 bases lining up with TRBD2. CDR1 is SGHVS, CDR2 FNYEAQ, per germline. The CDR3 extends over 16 amino acids. Unmatched junction bases numbered 4, after V lost 5 bases and J lost 6 bases. CDR3 protein: CASSPGLAGGPNEQFF. The DNA for the CDR3 is TGTGCCAGCAGCCCGGGACTAGCGGGAGGGCCCAATGAGCAGTTCTTC.

This clonotype was detected a few times. V is TRBV7-9 and J is TRBJ2-3, with D unresolved. Trimming removed 6 bases at V and 2 bases at J, with 6 bases between. The CDR3 is 12 amino acids. Germline CDR1 SEHNR, CDR2 FQNEAQ (reference sequence). The CDR3 reads CASRGDTDTQYF. DNA for the CDR3: TGTGCCAGCAGGGGCGACACAGATACGCAGTATTTT.

The chain couples TRBV7-2 to TRBJ2-3; D gene unclear. V was trimmed by 1 base and J by 3 bases, leaving 11 bases between them. The CDR3 length is 15 residues. Germline loops: CDR1 SGHTA, CDR2 FQGNSA. The CDR3 sequence is CASSLVVAATDTQYF. The CDR3 DNA reads as TGTGCCAGCAGCTTAGTGGTCGCCGCGACAGATACGCAGTATTTT. Together with reference TRBV7-2 and TRBJ2-3, the CDR3 gives the full variable domain: GAGVSQSPSNKVTEKGKDVELRCDPISGHTALYWYRQSLGQGLEFLIYFQGNSAPDKSGLPSDRFSAERTGGSVSTLTIQRTQQEDSAVYLCASSLVVAATDTQYFGPGTRLTVL.

This clonotype was seen a handful of times. The rearrangement links TRBV7-7 to TRBJ2-6; 11 nucleotides agree with TRBD2. The CDR3 consists of 17 residues. Germline-derived CDR1 and CDR2 are SSHAT and FNYEAQ (reference sequence). V lost 5 bases, J lost 0 bases, and 3 bases stayed unmatched. In DNA form, the CDR3 reads TGTGCCAGCAGCCGACTAGCGGGGCTCTCTGGGGCCAACGTCCTGACTTTC. Protein: CASSRLAGLSGANVLTF.

This clonotype was observed a handful of times. The CDR3 DNA follows: TGCAGTGCCACCCCCCCTACTTTGTCACAGTACTTC. Translated, it gives CSATPPTLSQYF. This sequence joins TRBV20-1 and TRBJ2-5; D is unclear. The V gene lost 6 bases and the J gene lost 11 bases, with 19 bases spanning the gap. Per the germline V gene, CDR1 is DFQATT and CDR2 is SNEGSKA (reference sequence). There are 12 residues in the CDR3.

This clonotype was picked up a small number of times. The rearrangement uses TRBV20-1 and TRBJ2-1, with 9 nucleotides matching TRBD1. The CDR3 extends over 14 amino acids. CDR1 and CDR2 from the germline V gene are DFQATT and SNEGSKA (reference sequence). Trimming at V came to 6 bases and at J to 5 bases, leaving 8 bases not matched to a gene. The DNA for the CDR3 is TGCAGTGCAGCACCGGGACAGGGCCACAATGAGCAGTTCTTC. This sequence encodes CSAAPGQGHNEQFF.

The chain has TRBV4-1 and TRBJ2-5; the D gene is possibly TRBD2 (5 bases). V was clipped by 1 base and J by 2 bases, with 11 bases between them. Germline values: CDR1 MGHRA, CDR2 YSYEKL. There are 15 residues in the CDR3. The CDR3 region has the DNA TGCGCCAGCAGCCAAGGGACTTCTCCTCAAGAGACCCAGTACTTC. Translation gives CASSQGTSPQETQYF.

The sample holds a few counts of this clonotype. The chain joins TRBV27 to TRBJ2-5, with D perhaps being TRBD1 or TRBD2 (5 bases each). This CDR3 comprises 13 residues. CDR1 is MNHEY, CDR2 SMNVEV, per germline (reference sequence). V gave up 3 bases and J gave up 5 bases, with 10 bases separating them. Here the CDR3 reads CASSLVGEETQYF. CDR3 nucleotide sequence: TGTGCCAGCAGTTTGGTAGGGGAGGAGACCCAGTACTTC.

The chain joins TRBV6-4 to TRBJ2-1; the match to TRBD2 covers 14 bases. Germline loops: CDR1 MRHNA, CDR2 SNTAGT. This CDR3 region has 15 residues. Losses at the gene ends were 5 bases for V and 7 bases for J; bases not matched to a gene: 4. CDR3 loop: CASSRLAGGWNEQFF. Here the CDR3 DNA reads TGTGCCAGCAGTCGACTAGCGGGAGGGTGGAATGAGCAGTTCTTC.

The rearrangement uses TRBV10-2 and TRBJ2-7; D is undetermined. Per germline, CDR1 WSHSY and CDR2 SAAADI. The CDR3 contains 15 residues. V was clipped by 8 bases and J by 0 bases, with 17 bases between them. DNA for the CDR3: TGCGCCAGCGGGTTGAAAGGACGAAGCTCCTACGAGCAGTACTTC. Its protein product is CASGLKGRSSYEQYF.

The V gene is TRBV6-5, the J gene TRBJ2-2; 8 bases align to TRBD1. J was trimmed by 7 bases and V by 4 bases; bases with no gene match: 11. The CDR3 length is 16 residues. The germline gives CDR1 MNHEY, CDR2 SVGAGI. As DNA, the CDR3 is TGTGCCAGCAGTTCTAGACAGGGGTATGGGAGCGGGGAGCTGTTTTTT. Its protein product is CASSSRQGYGSGELFF.

The V call is TRBV12-3 or TRBV12-4, the J call TRBJ1-6; D gene ambiguous. The CDR3 extends over 12 amino acids. The V end lost 2 bases, the J end lost 9 bases, and 5 bases lay between the germline ends. The CDR3 region is CASSLIGSPLHF. In DNA form, the CDR3 reads TGTGCCAGCAGTTTAATTGGTTCACCCCTCCACTTT.

This clonotype appeared a few times. V is TRBV4-2 and J is TRBJ2-3; TRBD2 is a possible D gene (5 bases). The CDR3 sequence is 15 residues long. Germline V gene data show CDR1 as LGHNA and CDR2 as YNFKEQ. The V and J ends lost 1 base and 2 bases respectively, with 10 bases between them. CDR3 protein: CASSQGRTLTDTQYF. The CDR3 nucleotides read TGTGCCAGCAGCCAAGGCCGGACTCTCACAGATACGCAGTATTTT.

This chain connects TRBV7-3 to TRBJ2-2, with D unclear. The CDR3 covers 17 residues. The germline V gene encodes CDR1 SGHTA and CDR2 FQGTGA. Trimming took off 0 bases at V and 2 bases at J, with 13 bases between the two ends. Here the CDR3 DNA reads TGTGCCAGCAGCTTAACTGGTCCCCTCCTTAACACCGGGGAGCTGTTTTTT. Translated: CASSLTGPLLNTGELFF.

Here the CDR3 DNA reads TGTGCCAGCAGCACCACCCGGGCGGGAGGGGCCACAGATACGCAGTATTTT. Amino acid sequence: CASSTTRAGGATDTQYF. The chain couples TRBV7-9 to TRBJ2-3; TRBD2 matches at 9 bases. V was pared by 5 bases and J by 2 bases, with 11 bases of the junction left unmatched. CDR1 is SEHNR, CDR2 FQNEAQ, per germline (reference sequence). This CDR3 comprises 17 residues. The full variable domain, completed using reference TRBV7-9 and TRBJ2-3, is DTGVSQNPRHKITKRGQNVTFRCDPISEHNRLYWYRQTLGQGPEFLTYFQNEAQLEKSRLLSDRFSAERPKGSFSTLEIQRTEQGDSAMYLCASSTTRAGGATDTQYFGPGTRLTVL.

The chain is built from TRBV2 and TRBJ1-1; the D gene is possibly TRBD1 (5 bases). The CDR3 runs to 14 residues. Germline CDR1 reads SNHLY; CDR2 reads FYNNEI. V was pared by 4 bases and J by 1 base, with 10 bases between. Written as DNA, the CDR3 is TGTGCCAGCAGTGGTTGGGGGACGAACACTGAAGCTTTCTTT. It translates to CASSGWGTNTEAFF.

This clonotype turned up a few times. This sequence joins TRBV6-1 and TRBJ1-2, with a possible D match to TRBD1 (5 bases). Germline values: CDR1 MNHNS, CDR2 SASEGT. The CDR3 is made up of 13 amino acids. V lost 3 bases, J lost 5 bases, and 10 bases lay in between. CDR3 sequence (DNA): TGTGCCAGCAGTGACGGGGGGACTTATGGCTACACCTTC. Translating it yields CASSDGGTYGYTF.

This clonotype has a handful of counts. V is TRBV20-1 and J is TRBJ2-2; 9 bases agree with TRBD2. The V and J ends lost 0 bases and 7 bases, in that order; junction bases with no gene match: 6. The CDR3 consists of 15 residues. Germline CDR1 is DFQATT and CDR2 is SNEGSKA (reference sequence). The CDR3 reads CSARDASGIIGELFF. The CDR3 DNA is TGCAGTGCTAGAGATGCTAGCGGGATTATCGGGGAGCTGTTTTTT.